A single sample gave rise to the 5 T cell receptor beta chains below, sequenced in a study of radiotherapy plus CTLA-4 blockade in lung cancer. Data came from immunoSEQ multiplex PCR; TCRdb stores just in-frame clones and leaves some out. The repertoire has some 110,000 clones, around 84% of them found once; the top ten carry 3.3%. Here the sequenced sample was peripheral blood, taken from a patient treated with radiotherapy plus ipilimumab. The receptors come from a human donor with non-small cell lung cancer that progressed on radiotherapy plus ipilimumab. Some clones in this sample may be carry-over from other donors' samples.

The chain recombines TRBV30 with TRBJ1-2; TRBD1 is a possible D gene (6 bases). In germline, CDR1 is GTSNPN, CDR2 SVGIG (reference sequence). V was cut by 8 bases and J by 1 base, with 8 bases left in between. CDR3 length: 11 amino acids. The CDR3 is CAGGGNYGYTF. The DNA of the CDR3 is TGTGCCGGAGGGGGTAACTATGGCTACACCTTC.

The chain carries TRBV19 and TRBJ1-5; D possibly corresponds to TRBD1 (6 bases). Germline V gene lookup returns CDR1 LNHDA and CDR2 SQIVND (reference sequence). The CDR3 sequence is 12 residues long. V was pared by 5 bases and J by 8 bases, with 10 bases between. The CDR3 sequence: CASSSQGEPQHF. The CDR3, as DNA: TGTGCCAGTAGTTCACAGGGTGAGCCCCAGCATTTT.

The chain carries TRBV7-9 and TRBJ1-3, with D perhaps TRBD1 (5 bases). CDR1 is SEHNR and CDR2 is FQNEAQ in the germline V gene (reference sequence). The V end was cut by 4 bases, the J end by 2 bases, with 9 bases between. The CDR3 consists of 14 residues. The CDR3 sequence: CASSYQGTGNTIYF. For the CDR3, the DNA is TGTGCCAGCAGCTATCAGGGTACTGGAAACACCATATATTTT.

There are a few counts of this clone. Other DNA sequences in this sample translate to the same CDR3. The CDR3 region is CASSYSGQGNNEQFF. The CDR3 DNA reads as TGTGCCAGCAGTTACTCGGGACAGGGAAACAATGAGCAGTTCTTC. J is TRBJ2-1 and V is TRBV6-5; 9 bases map to TRBD1. The CDR3 is 15 amino acids. Germline CDR1 MNHEY, CDR2 SVGAGI. The V and J ends lost 0 bases and 5 bases, in that order; junction bases with no gene match: 2.

This chain's CDR3 is CASSPVWGDYGYTF. The CDR3 DNA reads as TGTGCCAGCAGCCCGGTGTGGGGGGACTATGGCTACACCTTC. The chain uses TRBV16 and TRBJ1-2, with D tentatively TRBD1 (5 bases). The CDR3 is made up of 14 amino acids. Trimming left V 4 bases short and J 3 bases short, with 12 bases between. CDR1 is KGHSY and CDR2 is FQNENV in the germline V gene. Looking up the rest from reference TRBV16 and TRBJ1-2 gives the full variable domain: GEEVAQTPKHLVRGEGQKAKLYCAPIKGHSYVFWYQQVLKNEFKFLISFQNENVFDETGMPKERFSAKCLPNSPCSLEIQATKLEDSAVYFCASSPVWGDYGYTFGSGTRLTVV.